The source of this T cell receptor beta chain is a study of shared clonotypes between healthy human individuals. Generated by immunoSEQ multiplex PCR, the TCRdb table keeps only in-frame clones and is missing some. There are 2 million to 2.5 million clones in the sample; 95% occur only once, and 0.13% lies in the top ten. This CDR3 region has 18 residues. CDR1 and CDR2 from the germline V gene are MDHEN and SYDVKM. V dropped 4 bases and J dropped 0 bases, with 22 bases sitting between them. The sequenced material came from naive CD4+ T cells sorted from blood. Subset specified: CD45RA+ positively selected. The receptor's source is a young man in good health. This sequence joins TRBV28 and TRBJ2-7, with a possible D match to TRBD1 (6 bases). CDR3 sequence (DNA): TGTGCCAGCAGTTCCCTATTTTCCGCCACAGGGCTCTCCTACGAGCAGTACTTC. It codes for CASSSLFSATGLSYEQYF.